Below are 12 T cell receptor beta chains sequenced from a single sample in a study of shared clonotypes between healthy human individuals. Libraries were prepared by immunoSEQ multiplex PCR; TCRdb keeps only in-frame clonotypes and omits some of them. The top ten clones hold about 1.5% of a sample with about 980,000 clones, about three quarters of them seen once. The sequenced material came from memory CD4+ T cells sorted from blood. Subset reported: CD45RA-negative fraction. The origin of the receptors is a man aged 18-30 years in good health.

The chain recombines TRBV2 with TRBJ2-7; TRBD2 agrees at 9 bases. Germline-derived CDR1 and CDR2 are SNHLY and FYNNEI. This CDR3 is 15 amino acids long. J gave up 1 base and V 6 bases, and 7 bases lay outside the gene matches. CDR3: CASSQTSGLSYEQYF. The CDR3 DNA reads TGTGCCAGCAGCCAAACTAGCGGGCTTTCCTACGAGCAGTACTTC.

With regard to this clone: This may stem from a read error, because a much larger clone lies one nucleotide away. This rearrangement joins TRBV28 to TRBJ1-1, with unresolved D. This CDR3 has 15 amino acids. Germline assignment: CDR1 MDHEN and CDR2 SYDVKM. Written as DNA, the CDR3 is TGTGCCAGCGGTTTAAGTAATCGGATGAACACTGAAGCTTTCTTT. This translates into CASGLSNRMNTEAFF. The full variable domain, rest sourced from reference TRBV28 and TRBJ1-1, is DVKVTQSSRYLVKRTGEKVFLECVQDMDHENMFWYRQDPGLGLRLIYFSYDVKMKEKGDIPEGYSVSREKKERFSLILESASTNQTSMYLCASGLSNRMNTEAFFGQGTRLTVV.

This clone was detected only once. This rearrangement joins TRBV5-1 to TRBJ2-1, with D maybe TRBD1 (9 bases). Germline CDR1 and CDR2: SGHRS and YFSETQ. The germline V and J ends were trimmed by 4 bases and 10 bases, with 24 bases remaining between them. The CDR3 is 16 amino acids. The CDR3 DNA reads as TGCGCCAGCAGCAGGGGACTAGGGACTGGACAGGGGGAGCAGTTCTTC. It encodes CASSRGLGTGQGEQFF.

The V and J genes are TRBV30 and TRBJ1-1; a weak D match, TRBD1 (5 bases). Germline V gives CDR1 GTSNPN, CDR2 SVGIG (reference sequence). Trimming removed 3 bases at V and 2 bases at J, with 13 bases between. The CDR3 has 14 amino acids. The CDR3 DNA is TGTGCCTGGAGGTCGATGGGGGGTAACACTGAAGCTTTCTTT. This sequence encodes CAWRSMGGNTEAFF.

This chain joins TRBV7-2 and TRBJ2-7, with D possibly TRBD2 on 6 matching bases. The CDR3 is 14 residues long. Per the germline V gene, CDR1 is SGHTA and CDR2 is FQGNSA. Trimming stripped 4 bases from V and 7 bases from J, with 17 bases between. The DNA for the CDR3 is TGTGCCAGCAGCTCGCTCTCGACTAGGCGGGAGCAGTACTTC. Its protein is CASSSLSTRREQYF.

This rearrangement joins TRBV7-7 to TRBJ2-5; the match to TRBD2 covers 11 bases. Germline V gene data show CDR1 as SSHAT and CDR2 as FNYEAQ (reference sequence). This CDR3 is 15 amino acids long. DNA of the CDR3: TGTGCTAGCCAAACTAGCGGGAGCTCGGGGGAGACCCAGTACTTC. It specifies CASQTSGSSGETQYF.

With regard to this clone: The identical CDR3 is also encoded by other nucleotide sequences in the sample. The V and J genes are TRBV4-3 and TRBJ2-7; 9 nucleotides match TRBD2. The germline V gene encodes CDR1 LGHNA and CDR2 YSLEER. This CDR3 spans 15 amino acids. J was trimmed by 0 bases and V by 1 base; bases with no gene match: 1. The CDR3: CASSQGTSASYEQYF. The CDR3, as DNA: TGCGCCAGCAGCCAAGGGACTAGCGCCTCCTACGAGCAGTACTTC.

This rearrangement joins TRBV18 to TRBJ2-5; unclear D gene. The CDR3 is 10 amino acids. CDR1 is KGHSH and CDR2 is LQKENI in the germline V gene. V dropped 5 bases and J dropped 5 bases, with 3 bases sitting between them. The CDR3, as DNA: TGTGCCAGCTCAGATGAGACCCAGTACTTC. It translates to CASSDETQYF.

V is TRBV21-1 and J is TRBJ1-6; the DNA was not used to check the table's D call, TRBD1. TRBV21-1 is deemed a pseudogene. This CDR3 is built from 14 residues. In DNA, the CDR3 is TGTGCCAGCAGCAAAGTGGACGGACAAGGGTACCTCCACTTT. Translating gives CASSKVDGQGYLHF.

The V call is TRBV6-1, the J call TRBJ1-4, with no clear D. This CDR3 is 13 amino acids long. Trimming cost V 8 bases and J 5 bases, with 12 bases left between them. CDR1 and CDR2 from the germline V gene are MNHNS and SASEGT. CDR3 protein: CASGRERNEKLFF. DNA for the CDR3: TGTGCCAGCGGTAGGGAAAGGAATGAAAAACTGTTTTTT.

This chain connects TRBV21-1 to TRBJ1-3. TRBV21-1 represents a pseudogene. The CDR3 totals 15 residues. The CDR3 loop is CASSITKGETNTIYF. CDR3 nucleotide sequence: TGTGCCAGCAGCATCACTAAAGGGGAGACGAACACCATATATTTT.

The chain employs TRBV28 and TRBJ1-2, with 8 bases identical to TRBD1. The germline V gene encodes CDR1 MDHEN and CDR2 SYDVKM. The CDR3 has 15 residues. The trim removed 5 bases at V and 2 bases at J, leaving 7 bases unmatched. The CDR3 region has the DNA TGTGCCAGCAGTACCCGGACAGGGACCAACTATGGCTACACCTTC. It is translated as CASSTRTGTNYGYTF.